This passage covers 15 T cell receptor beta chains from one sample sequenced in a study of blood T cell repertoires in COVID-19. Some clones are missing from TCRdb's copy, which holds only in-frame ones; the method was immunoSEQ multiplex PCR. In the table there are 200,000 to 250,000 clones, approximately 81% of which are singletons. Sequences were obtained from peripheral blood. These receptors were collected from a young man with active or convalescent COVID-19.

The J gene is TRBJ2-7, the V gene TRBV7-3; 9 bases align to TRBD2. This CDR3 is built from 15 residues. CDR1 is SGHTA, CDR2 FQGTGA, per germline. Trimming removed 2 bases from V and 1 base from J; junction bases left unmatched: 3. The CDR3 loop is CASSLGLAGSYEQYF. CDR3 DNA: TGTGCCAGCAGCTTAGGGCTAGCGGGATCCTACGAGCAGTACTTC.

Only a few counts were recorded for this clone. The chain is built from TRBV7-2 and TRBJ1-1; D gene ambiguous. CDR1 SGHTA and CDR2 FQGNSA come from the germline V gene. V was shortened by 4 bases and J by 1 base, with 13 bases between the two germline ends. CDR3 size: 15 residues. Here the CDR3 reads CASSSSGGGNTEAFF. The DNA for the CDR3 is TGTGCCAGCAGCTCATCAGGAGGTGGGAACACTGAAGCTTTCTTT.

The J gene is TRBJ1-2, the V gene TRBV7-2; D not certain. The germline V and J ends were trimmed by 1 base and 8 bases, with 11 bases remaining between them. Germline V gene data show CDR1 as SGHTA and CDR2 as FQGNSA. This CDR3 comprises 13 residues. CDR3 coding DNA: TGTGCCAGCAGCTTAGTAGGGAGTAGCGGCTACACCTTC. As protein: CASSLVGSSGYTF. The whole variable domain, filled in from reference TRBV7-2 and TRBJ1-2, reads GAGVSQSPSNKVTEKGKDVELRCDPISGHTALYWYRQSLGQGLEFLIYFQGNSAPDKSGLPSDRFSAERTGGSVSTLTIQRTQQEDSAVYLCASSLVGSSGYTFGSGTRLTVV.

The chain employs TRBV5-1 and TRBJ2-5, with D tentatively TRBD2 (5 bases). The CDR3 extends over 14 amino acids. V lost 4 bases, J lost 3 bases, and 13 bases lay in between. Germline assignment: CDR1 SGHRS and CDR2 YFSETQ. The CDR3 here is CASSRRGNKETQYF. CDR3 nucleotides: TGCGCCAGCAGCCGGAGAGGGAATAAAGAGACCCAGTACTTC. The whole variable domain, filled in from reference TRBV5-1 and TRBJ2-5, reads KAGVTQTPRYLIKTRGQQVTLSCSPISGHRSVSWYQQTPGQGLQFLFEYFSETQRNKGNFPGRFSGRQFSNSRSEMNVSTLELGDSALYLCASSRRGNKETQYFGPGTRLLVL.

The chain joins TRBV30 to TRBJ1-3; TRBD1 might be the D (6 bases). Looked up from germline, CDR1 is GTSNPN and CDR2 is SVGIG (reference sequence). V lost 1 base and J 8 bases, leaving 15 bases between the germline ends. The CDR3 spans 14 residues. CDR3 nucleotide sequence: TGTGCCTGGAGTGCAGGGGCGCAAGGGGACACCATATATTTT. Protein sequence: CAWSAGAQGDTIYF.

The genes are TRBV5-6 and TRBJ2-1, with TRBD1 as a possible D gene (6 bases). The length of the CDR3 is 16 residues. Germline lookup yields CDR1 SGHDT and CDR2 YYEEEE. V lost 3 bases, J lost 6 bases, and 19 bases lay in between. CDR3 amino acids: CASSWLQGNRRNEQFF. CDR3 sequence (DNA): TGTGCCAGCAGCTGGCTACAGGGAAATCGTCGCAATGAGCAGTTCTTC.

V is TRBV2 and J is TRBJ2-2; weak D call: TRBD1 (5 bases). The CDR3 loop spans 16 amino acids. V gave up 8 bases and J gave up 7 bases, with 23 bases separating them. The germline CDR1 and CDR2 sequences are SNHLY and FYNNEI. CDR3: CASLPPGAVKIGELFF. The CDR3 nucleotides are TGTGCCAGCCTACCACCTGGGGCAGTTAAAATCGGGGAGCTGTTTTTT.

The chain joins TRBV19 to TRBJ2-7; 7 bases fit TRBD2. Germline CDR1 LNHDA, CDR2 SQIVND (reference sequence). This CDR3 comprises 13 residues. Trimming at V came to 5 bases and at J to 2 bases, leaving 3 bases not matched to a gene. CDR3 region: CASSPGGAYEQYF. DNA of the CDR3: TGTGCCAGTAGTCCTGGGGGGGCCTACGAGCAGTACTTC.

The chain employs TRBV9 and TRBJ2-1; perhaps TRBD2 as D (6 bases). Trimming cost V 5 bases and J 3 bases, with 12 bases left between them. The CDR3 sequence is 14 residues long. CDR1 is SGDLS and CDR2 is YYNGEE in the germline V gene. The CDR3 DNA reads as TGTGCCAGCAGTGCAGCGGGCAACTACAATGAGCAGTTCTTC. This encodes CASSAAGNYNEQFF.

The chain uses TRBV6-2 or TRBV6-3 and TRBJ2-7, with 12 nucleotides matching TRBD2. This CDR3 is 15 amino acids long. Trimming removed 4 bases from V and 4 bases from J; junction bases left unmatched: 5. Germline loops: CDR1 MNHEY, CDR2 SVGEGT. The CDR3 protein is CASSSLAGGFYEQYF. CDR3 sequence (DNA): TGTGCCAGCAGTTCACTAGCGGGAGGATTTTACGAGCAGTACTTC.

The V call is TRBV5-8, the J call TRBJ2-7; 8 bases match TRBD2. From germline, CDR1 is SGHTS and CDR2 YDEGEE. With V trimmed by 4 bases and J by 7 bases, 13 bases remained unmatched. The CDR3 consists of 15 residues. CDR3: CASSHLPRGRREQYF. CDR3 sequence (DNA): TGTGCCAGCAGCCACCTACCACGCGGGAGGAGAGAGCAGTACTTC.

The chain is built from TRBV7-9 and TRBJ2-3, with D perhaps matching TRBD1 (6 bases). V lost 5 bases and J lost 0, with 15 bases in between. The CDR3 is made up of 16 amino acids. Germline V gene lookup returns CDR1 SEHNR and CDR2 FQNEAQ (reference sequence). CDR3 bases: TGTGCCAGCAGCCCCAAGACAGGCTCTAGCACAGATACGCAGTATTTT. Translation: CASSPKTGSSTDTQYF.

The chain couples TRBV3-1 (or the pseudogene TRBV3-2) to TRBJ1-4; the D gene is possibly TRBD1 (6 bases). V shed 3 bases and J shed 3 bases, with 17 bases lying between them. Germline CDR1 is LGHDT and CDR2 is YNNKEL (reference sequence). The length of the CDR3 is 17 residues. The chain's CDR3 is CASSHFTRTVSNEKLFF. Written as DNA, the CDR3 is TGTGCCAGCAGCCACTTTACGAGGACAGTATCTAATGAAAAACTGTTTTTT.

The chain recombines TRBV18 with TRBJ2-2, with D maybe TRBD2 (5 bases). The ends were cut back, 4 bases at V and 0 bases at J, with 18 bases in the middle. The CDR3 spans 18 residues. The V gene's germline CDR1 is KGHSH and CDR2 LQKENI. CDR3 sequence (DNA): TGTGCCAGCTCACGCAAGTCCCCGGGAACCTCGAACACCGGGGAGCTGTTTTTT. Translated, it gives CASSRKSPGTSNTGELFF.

This chain uses TRBV10-1 with TRBJ1-5, with D possibly being TRBD1 (5 bases). The CDR3 has 17 amino acids. CDR1 and CDR2 from the germline V gene are WNHNN and SYGVQD (reference sequence). The germline V and J ends were trimmed by 6 bases and 2 bases, with 20 bases remaining between them. This chain's CDR3 is CASSQGDWQGRNQPQHF. The DNA for the CDR3 is TGCGCCAGCAGCCAAGGGGACTGGCAGGGACGCAATCAGCCCCAGCATTTT.